Presented here are 13 T cell receptor beta chains from one specimen sequenced in a study of shared clonotypes between healthy human individuals. Some clones are missing from TCRdb's copy, which holds only in-frame ones; the method was immunoSEQ multiplex PCR. The profile shows fewer than 1.8 million clones, 98% of them singletons. Specimen: naive CD4+ T cells sorted from blood. The subset denotes: CD45RA+ positively selected. Receptors were obtained from a man aged 25-40 years in good health.

This chain connects TRBV7-2 to TRBJ2-3, with 13 bases identical to TRBD2. Germline V CDR1 and CDR2: SGHTA, FQGNSA. Losses at the gene ends were 4 bases for V and 3 bases for J; bases not matched to a gene: 10. This CDR3 region has 18 residues. CDR3 coding DNA: TGTGCCAGCAGCTCTACATCACTAGCGGGAGGGCCAACAGATACGCAGTATTTT. Its protein product is CASSSTSLAGGPTDTQYF.

The gene calls are TRBV27 and TRBJ1-5, with D possibly being TRBD1 (5 bases). Trimming removed 2 bases at V and 0 bases at J, with 11 bases between. CDR3 length: 16 residues. Germline CDR1 and CDR2: MNHEY and SMNVEV (reference sequence). CDR3 sequence (DNA): TGTGCCAGCAGTTTAAGACAGACGAATAGCAATCAGCCCCAGCATTTT. It encodes CASSLRQTNSNQPQHF.

Turning to this clone: The junction shows a germline mismatch at one end, possibly a read error. The V call is TRBV6-1, the J call TRBJ2-3; D gene uncertain. Germline values: CDR1 MNHNS, CDR2 SASEGT. The CDR3 extends over 13 amino acids. CDR3 loop: CASGDLGSDTQYF. The DNA for the CDR3 is TGTGCCAGCGGTGACCTAGGCTCAGATACGCAGTATTTT.

This chain links TRBV7-9 with TRBJ2-3, with 7 bases aligning to TRBD2. The CDR3 consists of 16 residues. Germline V gene data show CDR1 as SEHNR and CDR2 as FQNEAQ (reference sequence). V lost 4 bases to trimming and J lost 0 bases; unmatched junction nucleotides: 7. In nucleotides, the CDR3 is TGTGCCAGCAGCTATGGGAGGGGCCCGAGCACAGATACGCAGTATTTT. Its protein product is CASSYGRGPSTDTQYF. The full variable domain, in which reference TRBV7-9 and TRBJ2-3 provide the parts outside the CDR3, is DTGVSQNPRHKITKRGQNVTFRCDPISEHNRLYWYRQTLGQGPEFLTYFQNEAQLEKSRLLSDRFSAERPKGSFSTLEIQRTEQGDSAMYLCASSYGRGPSTDTQYFGPGTRLTVL.

The V gene is TRBV5-1, the J gene TRBJ2-3; TRBD1 might be the D (6 bases). This CDR3 is built from 14 residues. The V end lost 1 base, the J end lost 6 bases, and 12 bases lay between the germline ends. Germline V gene sequence: CDR1 SGHRS, CDR2 YFSETQ. CDR3 in DNA: TGCGCCAGCAGCTTGATTCAGGGGATTGATACGCAGTATTTT. It encodes CASSLIQGIDTQYF.

This chain uses TRBV10-3 with TRBJ2-2; D tentatively reads TRBD1 or TRBD2 (5 bases each). Germline V CDR1 and CDR2: ENHRY, SYGVKD. The CDR3 sequence is 15 residues long. Trimming left V 8 bases short and J 5 bases short, with 18 bases between. The CDR3 here is CAILGGQGETGELFF. The CDR3 DNA is TGTGCCATCTTGGGCGGCCAGGGAGAGACCGGGGAGCTGTTTTTT.

V gene TRBV7-2 combines with J gene TRBJ2-3; no definite D call. Germline-derived CDR1 and CDR2 are SGHTA and FQGNSA. Trimming stripped 2 bases from V and 8 bases from J, with 11 bases between. The CDR3 sequence is 13 residues long. CDR3 coding DNA: TGTGCCAGCAGCTTAATGCTGACTGGTACGCAGTATTTT. Protein: CASSLMLTGTQYF. Complete variable domain (other parts from reference TRBV7-2 and TRBJ2-3): GAGVSQSPSNKVTEKGKDVELRCDPISGHTALYWYRQSLGQGLEFLIYFQGNSAPDKSGLPSDRFSAERTGGSVSTLTIQRTQQEDSAVYLCASSLMLTGTQYFGPGTRLTVL.

The rearrangement joins TRBV5-6 to TRBJ2-7; D is undetermined. Germline assignment: CDR1 SGHDT and CDR2 YYEEEE. Trimming left V 3 bases short and J 3 bases short, with 13 bases between. This CDR3 has 14 amino acids. This chain's CDR3 is CASSSTLLVYEQYF. In nucleotides, the CDR3 is TGTGCCAGCAGCTCCACCCTATTAGTCTACGAGCAGTACTTC.

CDR3 coding DNA: TGTGCCAGCAGCTTGGTGGGTAGCGGGACTAGCACAGATACGCAGTATTTT. Protein: CASSLVGSGTSTDTQYF. The gene calls are TRBV5-4 and TRBJ2-3; 8 bases align to TRBD2. The ends lost 0 bases at V and 0 bases at J; junction bases unmatched: 6. The V gene's germline CDR1 is SGHNT and CDR2 YYREEE (reference sequence). CDR3 length: 17 residues.

The chain links TRBV6-1 to TRBJ2-3; D gene ambiguous. This CDR3 has 13 residues. Trimming removed 3 bases at V and 5 bases at J, with 9 bases between. Germline lookup yields CDR1 MNHNS and CDR2 SASEGT. CDR3 sequence: CASSDSPGDTQYF. For the CDR3, the DNA is TGTGCCAGCAGTGATTCGCCAGGAGATACGCAGTATTTT.

The chain recombines TRBV29-1 with TRBJ2-1; 8 nucleotides agree with TRBD1. CDR1 SQVTM and CDR2 ANQGSEA come from the germline V gene. This CDR3 has 14 residues. V gave up 3 bases and J gave up 4 bases; unmatched junction bases: 5. The CDR3 loop reads CSVERRQGYNEQFF. The CDR3 nucleotides are TGCAGCGTTGAGAGGAGACAGGGGTACAATGAGCAGTTCTTC.

The chain has TRBV11-3 and TRBJ2-7; no reliable D call. With 1 base removed from V and 3 bases from J, the gap between germline ends came to 7 bases. Per the germline V gene, CDR1 is SGHNT and CDR2 is YENEEA. The CDR3 consists of 13 residues. In DNA form, the CDR3 reads TGTGCCAGCAGCTTAGGGAGTCGCTACGAGCAGTACTTC. It specifies CASSLGSRYEQYF.

This chain connects TRBV5-1 to TRBJ2-1; D perhaps matches TRBD2 (6 bases). From germline, CDR1 is SGHRS and CDR2 YFSETQ. The germline V and J ends were trimmed by 1 base and 9 bases, with 17 bases remaining between them. This CDR3 spans 15 amino acids. The CDR3, as DNA: TGCGCCAGCAGCTTGATGGGACTCCACGACGGTGAGCAGTTCTTC. Protein product: CASSLMGLHDGEQFF.